These T cell receptor beta chains were read from a single sample in a study of OX40 agonist ivuxolimab in advanced cancers. Sequenced by immunoSEQ multiplex PCR; TCRdb stores in-frame clones only, minus some. Of 50,000 to 75,000 clones in the sample, 91% were seen once. The specimen was CD4+ or CD8+ T cells sorted from blood, collected in a trial of the OX40 agonist ivuxolimab. These receptors came from an adult with an advanced solid tumor such as melanoma, head and neck, liver or kidney cancer. The CDR3 runs from the conserved cysteine through the conserved F or W. A D gene is named only where the DNA matches it firmly.

j_call,d_call,v_call,cdr3_nt,cdr3_aa
TRBJ2-2,.,TRBV7-6,TGTGCCAGCAGCTCCACAGTGGGGACCGGGGAGCTGTTTTTT,CASSSTVGTGELFF
TRBJ2-7,.,TRBV28,TGTGCCAGCAGTTCCGGGACTCCCCTTTTGAGGGAGCAGTACTTC,CASSSGTPLLREQYF
TRBJ2-7,TRBD1,TRBV5-5,TGTGCCAGCAGCGCGACAGGGGTCCCCTTCTACGAGCAGTACTTC,CASSATGVPFYEQYF
TRBJ2-7,.,TRBV6-1,TGTGCCAGCAGTGGCCCGGGCCGAAGGTACGAGCAGTACTTC,CASSGPGRRYEQYF
TRBJ2-4,TRBD2,TRBV5-6,TGTGCCAGCAGCTTGGAAACGGGGACTAGGCCCAAAAACATTCAGTACTTC,CASSLETGTRPKNIQYF
TRBJ2-7,TRBD1,TRBV29-1,TGCAGCTTCGGGACAGGGGGCAACGAGCAGTACTTC,CSFGTGGNEQYF
TRBJ2-3,.,TRBV9,TGTGCCAGCAGCCCAGGCCAAGCTGTTACGCAGTATTTT,CASSPGQAVTQYF
TRBJ1-1,.,TRBV28,TGTGCCAGCAACCCCGGACGGAAGAACACTGAAGCTTTCTTT,CASNPGRKNTEAFF
TRBJ1-5,TRBD1,TRBV6-6,TGTGCCAGCAGTTACCCGGGACAGGCTCAGCCCCAGCATTTT,CASSYPGQAQPQHF
TRBJ2-7,TRBD2,TRBV6-5,TGTGCCAGCAGTTCCCTGGCGGGAGCATACGAGCAGTACTTC,CASSSLAGAYEQYF